This TCR beta chain stems from a study of blood T cell repertoires in COVID-19. Whole-study context: T cells, B-cell-depleted T cells, or PBMCs provided the cDNA or gDNA that served as material.

Losses at the gene ends were 3 bases for V and 2 bases for J; bases not matched to a gene: 0. CDR1 is LGHDT, CDR2 YNNKEL, per germline (reference sequence). The CDR3 runs 14 residues. This clone appeared a single time. Sequencing was performed with immunoSEQ multiplex PCR; in TCRdb, only in-frame clones are kept and a portion is missing. The sample has roughly 350,000 clones, about 90% seen once. V is TRBV3-1 (or the pseudogene TRBV3-2) and J is TRBJ1-2, with 10 bases that match TRBD1. This clonotype originated in a woman aged 18-35 years who had recovered from COVID-19. The sequencing sample was made of peripheral blood. CDR3 DNA sequence: TGTGCCAGCAGCCAGGGACAGGGGAACTATGGCTACACCTTC. It specifies CASSQGQGNYGYTF.